Below, 21 T cell receptor beta chains from the same sample are listed, as sequenced in a study of CD8+ T cells in alopecia areata. Extracted RNA was reverse transcribed into cDNA, the sequencing template. Method: immunoSEQ multiplex PCR; TCRdb's copy keeps in-frame clones and lacks some. The sample carries approximately 210,000 clones, 40% to 45% recorded once. Indicated treatment: oral pan-JAK inhibitor, 5-10 mg twice daily. Here the sequenced sample was CD4+ T cells sorted from blood, taken at approximately week 36, from a patient treated with tofacitinib. These TCRs come from a human donor with alopecia areata.

The chain has TRBV19 and TRBJ1-1, with D unclear. Trimming left V 7 bases short and J 1 base short, with 13 bases between. CDR3 length: 14 amino acids. Germline V lookup: CDR1 LNHDA, CDR2 SQIVND (reference sequence). CDR3 bases: TGTGCCAGTACCGTCGGCCTCGAGAACACTGAAGCTTTCTTT. It specifies CASTVGLENTEAFF.

The chain combines TRBV11-2 with TRBJ2-7; D gene ambiguous. V lost 7 bases to trimming and J lost 1 base, with 11 bases between them. Germline V gene sequence: CDR1 SGHAT, CDR2 FQNNGV. This CDR3 has 13 residues. The DNA for the CDR3 is TGTGCCAGCAACCGTCTAGGGTCCTACGAGCAGTACTTC. Its protein is CASNRLGSYEQYF.

This clone was observed a handful of times. The chain is built from TRBV30 and TRBJ2-2; a weak D match, TRBD2 (6 bases). V lost 7 bases, J lost 0 bases, and 15 bases lay in between. Germline assignment: CDR1 GTSNPN and CDR2 SVGIG (reference sequence). CDR3 length: 15 residues. Here the CDR3 DNA reads TGTGCCTCCATTAGCGGTTACTCGAACACCGGGGAGCTGTTTTTT. Amino acid sequence: CASISGYSNTGELFF.

Ten or more counts support this clone. The V gene is TRBV11-2, the J gene TRBJ2-5, with TRBD2 identical over 9 bases. The V and J ends lost 5 bases and 2 bases, in that order; junction bases with no gene match: 6. The germline CDR1 and CDR2 sequences are SGHAT and FQNNGV. This CDR3 comprises 15 residues. The CDR3 DNA sequence: TGTGCCAGCAGCCCCGGCCTAGCGGGACAAGAGACCCAGTACTTC. Amino acids: CASSPGLAGQETQYF.

This clone turned up a few times. V and J are TRBV6-5 and TRBJ2-1; 11 bases agree with TRBD1. The ends lost 6 bases at V and 7 bases at J; junction bases unmatched: 8. Germline loops: CDR1 MNHEY, CDR2 SVGAGI. The CDR3 consists of 15 residues. The CDR3 DNA reads as TGTGCCAGCAGCGTTGGACAGGGGGCGGGAAATGAGCAGTTCTTC. Its translation: CASSVGQGAGNEQFF.

J is TRBJ2-7 and V is TRBV4-2, with 8 bases identical to TRBD1. Trimming removed 4 bases from V and 2 bases from J; junction bases left unmatched: 7. The CDR3 totals 15 residues. CDR1 LGHNA and CDR2 YNFKEQ come from the germline V gene. The CDR3 reads CASSPGQATAYEQYF. In DNA form, the CDR3 reads TGTGCCAGCAGCCCGGGACAGGCGACTGCCTACGAGCAGTACTTC.

The rearrangement links TRBV6-6 to TRBJ2-7, with D perhaps being TRBD1 or TRBD2 (5 bases each). There are 15 residues in the CDR3. Between the trimmed V and J ends, which lost 7 bases and 1 base, there was a span of 17 bases. Germline CDR1 is MNHNY and CDR2 is SVGAGI (reference sequence). CDR3 region: CASKGSGRSSYEQYF. The CDR3 nucleotides are TGTGCCAGCAAGGGTTCGGGACGGTCATCCTACGAGCAGTACTTC.

CDR3 amino acids: CASSLEARTSGANVLTF. For the CDR3, the DNA is TGTGCCAGCAGCTTAGAAGCGCGGACCTCTGGGGCCAACGTCCTGACTTTC. The chain combines TRBV13 with TRBJ2-6; no clear D. This CDR3 contains 17 residues. The germline V gene has CDR1 PRHDT and CDR2 FYEKMQ (reference sequence). Trimming took 1 base from V and 0 from J, leaving 10 bases between them.

A few counts support this clone. The chain uses TRBV5-1 and TRBJ1-1, with 7 bases fitting TRBD1. This CDR3 has 14 amino acids. Germline loops: CDR1 SGHRS, CDR2 YFSETQ. After removal of 4 bases from V and 2 bases from J, the junction contained 5 bases not matched to a gene. The CDR3 DNA sequence: TGCGCCAGCAGCACCCGACAGGGCAACACTGAAGCTTTCTTT. Translated: CASSTRQGNTEAFF. Combining the CDR3 with reference TRBV5-1 and TRBJ1-1 gives the whole variable domain KAGVTQTPRYLIKTRGQQVTLSCSPISGHRSVSWYQQTPGQGLQFLFEYFSETQRNKGNFPGRFSGRQFSNSRSEMNVSTLELGDSALYLCASSTRQGNTEAFFGQGTRLTVV.

V usage is TRBV25-1 and J usage is TRBJ2-4; D uncertain. The V gene's germline CDR1 is MGHDK and CDR2 SYGVNS. Trimming took off 6 bases at V and 0 bases at J, with 6 bases between the two ends. This CDR3 has 13 residues. CDR3 amino acids: CASSSIAKNIQYF. The DNA of the CDR3 is TGTGCCAGCAGCTCCATAGCCAAAAACATTCAGTACTTC.

This chain uses TRBV30 with TRBJ1-1; TRBD1 aligns across 7 bases. Per the germline V gene, CDR1 is GTSNPN and CDR2 is SVGIG (reference sequence). V was clipped by 3 bases and J by 2 bases; unmatched bases: 9. CDR3 length: 15 residues. CDR3 nucleotide sequence: TGTGCCTGGAGGGTTGGGGGACAGCACAACACTGAAGCTTTCTTT. Translated, it gives CAWRVGGQHNTEAFF.

In this sample, this clone turned up many times. Other DNA sequences in this specimen translate into the identical CDR3. The chain recombines TRBV7-9 with TRBJ2-1; 9 bases are shared with TRBD2. The length of the CDR3 is 12 residues. Per the germline V gene, CDR1 is SEHNR and CDR2 is FQNEAQ (reference sequence). After removal of 5 bases from V and 8 bases from J, the junction contained 1 base not matched to a gene. Here the CDR3 DNA reads TGTGCCAGCAGCCGACTAGCGGATGAGCAGTTCTTC. Its protein is CASSRLADEQFF.

In its sample, this clone was seen a few times. V usage is TRBV29-1 and J usage is TRBJ1-2, with TRBD1 matching 8 bases. Germline values: CDR1 SQVTM, CDR2 ANQGSEA. Germline trimming cut 4 bases from V and 7 bases from J; bases unmatched to any gene: 11. CDR3 size: 14 residues. CDR3 loop: CSVALGTGSFGYTF. The CDR3 DNA sequence: TGCAGCGTTGCTTTGGGGACAGGATCTTTTGGCTACACCTTC. Full variable domain (remainder filled in from reference TRBV29-1 and TRBJ1-2): SAVISQKPSRDICQRGTSLTIQCQVDSQVTMMFWYRQQPGQSLTLIATANQGSEATYESGFVIDKFPISRPNLTFSTLTVSNMSPEDSSIYLCSVALGTGSFGYTFGSGTRLTVV.

This clone was recorded a few times. The chain has TRBV30 and TRBJ2-7; no clear D gene. The V end lost 5 bases, the J end lost 4 bases, and 9 bases lay between the germline ends. The CDR3 loop spans 11 amino acids. The germline V gene has CDR1 GTSNPN and CDR2 SVGIG (reference sequence). CDR3 nucleotide sequence: TGTGCCTGGGACCTCGGTTACGAGCAGTACTTC. Translation: CAWDLGYEQYF.

This clone was observed a handful of times. The chain has TRBV2 and TRBJ1-5, with no clear D. Germline V lookup: CDR1 SNHLY, CDR2 FYNNEI. V was pared by 0 bases and J by 2 bases, with 5 bases between. This CDR3 region has 14 residues. This CDR3 reads CASSEAERNQPQHF. CDR3 nucleotide sequence: TGTGCCAGCAGTGAAGCGGAACGCAATCAGCCCCAGCATTTT.

The chain uses TRBV6-5 and TRBJ2-7, with TRBD2 matching 12 bases. Germline loops: CDR1 MNHEY, CDR2 SVGAGI. The CDR3 runs to 14 residues. The J segment lost 2 bases and the V segment lost 5 bases, leaving 1 base of the junction unmatched. CDR3 in DNA: TGTGCCAGCAGTACTAGCGGGAGGACCTACGAGCAGTACTTC. Translated: CASSTSGRTYEQYF.

Comment on this clone: Other DNA sequences in this specimen translate into the identical CDR3. The rearrangement uses TRBV30 and TRBJ1-1; no clear D. V dropped 0 bases and J dropped 1 base, with 6 bases sitting between them. CDR1 GTSNPN and CDR2 SVGIG come from the germline V gene (reference sequence). The CDR3 spans 13 residues. The CDR3 region is CAWSVSANTEAFF. The CDR3 DNA reads as TGTGCCTGGAGTGTCTCAGCGAACACTGAAGCTTTCTTT.

The V and J genes are TRBV5-1 and TRBJ2-2; D might be TRBD2 (6 bases). Trimming left V 5 bases short and J 1 base short, with 9 bases between. The CDR3 has 14 amino acids. The germline V gene has CDR1 SGHRS and CDR2 YFSETQ. Written as DNA, the CDR3 is TGCGCCAGCAGAGAGCGGGTGAACACCGGGGAGCTGTTTTTT. Protein sequence: CASRERVNTGELFF.

CDR3 coding DNA: TGTGCCAGCAGTTCGCTAACAGGGGTGAGGAACACTGAAGCTTTCTTT. As protein: CASSSLTGVRNTEAFF. The V call is TRBV7-9, the J call TRBJ1-1; TRBD1 agrees at 7 bases. This CDR3 is built from 16 residues. Germline V lookup: CDR1 SEHNR, CDR2 FQNEAQ (reference sequence). V was clipped by 6 bases and J by 1 base; unmatched bases: 11.

The table lists this clone with many counts. CDR3 protein: CASSAPAANLGGYTF. The CDR3 DNA reads as TGTGCCAGCAGCGCCCCTGCCGCTAACTTAGGCGGCTACACCTTC. The rearrangement joins TRBV7-9 to TRBJ1-2; D not certain. There are 15 residues in the CDR3. V was clipped by 5 bases and J by 8 bases, with 21 bases between them. CDR1 and CDR2 from the germline V gene are SEHNR and FQNEAQ (reference sequence).

For the CDR3, the DNA is TGTGCCAGCAGCTTAGCGTCACGGCCTTCAGATACGCAGTATTTT. This codes for CASSLASRPSDTQYF. The chain uses TRBV7-2 and TRBJ2-3; D is uncertain. The CDR3 sequence is 15 residues long. Germline assignment: CDR1 SGHTA and CDR2 FQGNSA. V lost 0 bases to trimming and J lost 4 bases, with 11 bases between them.